These T cell receptor beta chains were read from a single sample in a study of T-cell reconstitution after alpha-beta-depleted transplantation in children. Via MiXCR, TCRdb re-called the PCR reads, giving one row per CDR3 protein. The data show a few hundred thousand distinct CDR3 sequences, around 46% seen once. The source was PBMCs, collected before TCRalphabeta/CD19-depleted stem cell transplant. These receptors were taken from a girl aged 2 to 10 with aplastic anemia, due to receive a stem cell transplant. Both conserved end residues are part of each CDR3. A D gene is named only where the DNA matches it firmly. Size tells how often a clone was seen (once, few, many) or the class of an expanded clone, and some rows leave it out.

>TRBD1|TRBJ2-7|TRBV9|few
TGTGCCAGCAGCCCGCGGACAGGAGACGGCGAGCAGTACTTC
CASSPRTGDGEQYF
>NA|TRBJ2-3|TRBV15|NA
TGTGCCACCAGCAGAGATCTGACAGATACGCAGTATTTT
CATSRDLTDTQYF
>NA|TRBJ2-7|TRBV20-1|few
TGCAGTGGGGGGGGACAGACCTACGAGCAGTACTTC
CSGGGQTYEQYF
>NA|TRBJ2-1|TRBV27|few
TGTGCCAGCAGTTTGTCGGGACTCTTTAAGGAGTTCTTC
CASSLSGLFKEFF
>NA|TRBJ2-2|TRBV6-1|many
TGTGCCAGCAGTGAACTGCCGATCACCGGGGAGCTGTTTTTT
CASSELPITGELFF
>TRBD1|TRBJ1-2|TRBV6-1|NA
TGTGCCAGCAGGACAGGGGGGAAAGGCTACACCTTC
CASRTGGKGYTF
>NA|TRBJ2-7|TRBV12-2|NA
TGTGCAAGTCGCTTAGCCCTAGGTAGGGACGGACGATACGAGCAGTACTTC
CASRLALGRDGRYEQYF
>NA|TRBJ1-2|TRBV28|many
TGTGCCAGCAGTTTGGCAAGAGGGATCTATGGCTACACCTTC
CASSLARGIYGYTF
>NA|TRBJ2-4|TRBV28|NA
TGTGCCAGCAGTTTGGTTGTTAAGGACATTCAGTACTTC
CASSLVVKDIQYF
>NA|TRBJ1-2|TRBV4-1|many
TGCGCCAGCAGCCAAGATGTCGCCTCGAGGCGTGGCTACACCTTC
CASSQDVASRRGYTF
>NA|TRBJ1-6|TRBV10-3|NA
TGTGCCATCAGCCCGACAGGTCGTTCGAATTCACCCCTCCACTTT
CAISPTGRSNSPLHF
>TRBD1|TRBJ2-1|TRBV20-1|many
TGCAGTGCTAGTTGGGGACAGGGAAACAATGAGCAGTTCTTC
CSASWGQGNNEQFF
>TRBD2|TRBJ2-1|TRBV20-1|many
TGCAGTGCTAGGCCCAGGCTAGCGGGAGTAGGGAATGAGCAGTTCTTC
CSARPRLAGVGNEQFF
>NA|TRBJ2-3|TRBV11-2|once
TGTGCCAGCAGCTTAGCAGGGCGAGTAGATACGCAGTATTTT
CASSLAGRVDTQYF
>NA|TRBJ2-1|TRBV5-5|many
TGTGCCAGCAGCTTGTGGCCCCACAGCAACTCCTACAATGAGCAGTTCTTC
CASSLWPHSNSYNEQFF
>TRBD1|TRBJ1-5|TRBV6-1|many
TGTGCCAGCAGCTCCCAGGGGGGGAATCAGCCCCAGCATTTT
CASSSQGGNQPQHF
>NA|TRBJ2-5|TRBV25-1|NA
TGTGCCAGCAGTCGGTGGTCGGGGGATTCCGAGACCCAGTACTTC
CASSRWSGDSETQYF
>NA|TRBJ2-3|TRBV29-1|NA
TGCAGCGTTGAAGAGGGGGGGGCGTACACAGATACGCAGTATTTT
CSVEEGGAYTDTQYF
>NA|TRBJ1-5|TRBV6-4|NA
TGTGCCAGCAGTGGGCAAGTGGGCTATCAGCCCCAGCATTTT
CASSGQVGYQPQHF
>NA|TRBJ2-3|TRBV29-1|few
TGCAGCGTTGAAGGTGTTGGTGCGTCTAGCACAGATACGCAGTATTTT
CSVEGVGASSTDTQYF
>NA|TRBJ2-3|TRBV6-5|once
TGTGCCAGCAGTTACACGCCCTCCGGGATCCTTGGGGATACGCAGTATTTT
CASSYTPSGILGDTQYF
>TRBD2|TRBJ2-7|TRBV28|NA
TGTGCCAGCACCCCCTCCCACGGGAGGGCCTACGAGCAGTACTTC
CASTPSHGRAYEQYF
>NA|TRBJ2-3|TRBV29-1|NA
TGCAGCGTCACCAGGGACCCTAGCACAGATACGCAGTATTTT
CSVTRDPSTDTQYF
>NA|TRBJ2-3|TRBV4-3|few
TGCGCCAGCAGCCTCCGGGACTCCAACACAGATACGCAGTATTTT
CASSLRDSNTDTQYF
>NA|TRBJ2-5|TRBV7-9|NA
TGTGCCAGCAGCTTTTCCGAAGAGACCCAGTACTTC
CASSFSEETQYF